This T cell receptor (beta chain) was sequenced during a study of T-cell reconstitution after alpha-beta-depleted transplantation in children. Findings of the study overall: Roughly two months post-transplant, alpha-beta T cells reportedly originated from several hundred graft clones that had expanded. T cells produced anew were the main source of T-cell counts and diversity one year after transplant. TCRbeta diversity was high at day 60 in some patients (a result of surviving recipient T cells and thymic progenitors).

During its preparation, the TCRbeta library received unique molecular identifiers. From the PCR reads, TCRdb called clonotypes with MiXCR, one entry per CDR3 protein. The data show approximately 980,000 distinct CDR3 sequences, roughly 29% seen once. With 5 bases removed from V and 6 bases from J, the gap between germline ends came to 15 bases. CDR3 size: 14 residues. Germline CDR1 MNHEY, CDR2 SVGEGT. This clonotype was counted a few times. Its specificity is not known. Specimen: PBMCs, mostly from graft donor cells, collected 360 days after TCRalphabeta/CD19-depleted stem cell transplant. This receptor was identified in a boy younger than two who had a stem cell transplant for SCID, so the T cells may come from the graft donor. The J gene is TRBJ2-3, the V gene TRBV6-2 or TRBV6-3; D is possibly TRBD2 (6 bases). The CDR3 DNA reads TGTGCCAGCAGTCAGCAGGGCGGGGTGGATACGCAGTATTTT. Encoded protein: CASSQQGGVDTQYF.